Below, 27 T cell receptor beta chains from the same sample are listed, as sequenced in a study of CD8 T cells in ankylosing spondylitis. TCRdb ran MiXCR on the 5' RACE reads and lists one entry per CDR3 protein. The sample yields under 450,000 distinct CDR3 sequences, roughly 22% seen once. Sequencing input: blood, either unsorted or a sorted T cell fraction (not recorded which). The receptors were gathered from a male donor with ankylosing spondylitis or in good health (not recorded which).

V is TRBV4-2 and J is TRBJ2-1, with 7 bases that match TRBD2. CDR1 and CDR2 from the germline V gene are LGHNA and YNFKEQ. The CDR3 has 14 residues. V shed 4 bases, J shed 8 bases, and the junction held 8 bases outside the gene matches. CDR3 bases: TGTGCCAGCAGCCCGGGACTACCTGGGGATGAGCAGTTCTTC. Protein sequence: CASSPGLPGDEQFF.

V and J are TRBV9 and TRBJ2-2; unclear D gene. V was clipped by 4 bases and J by 3 bases, with 7 bases between them. CDR3 length equals 13 residues. Germline-derived CDR1 and CDR2 are SGDLS and YYNGEE. In DNA form, the CDR3 reads TGTGCCAGCAGCATCTTGTACACCGGGGAGCTGTTTTTT. Its protein product is CASSILYTGELFF.

CDR3: CSVSTGSWETQYF. The CDR3 DNA reads TGCAGCGTTTCGACAGGGTCATGGGAGACCCAGTACTTC. The rearrangement uses TRBV29-1 and TRBJ2-5, with 7 bases that match TRBD1. V lost 5 bases to trimming and J lost 5 bases; unmatched junction nucleotides: 8. Germline assignment: CDR1 SQVTM and CDR2 ANQGSEA. This CDR3 is built from 13 residues.

This clonotype was seen more than once but under ten times. CDR3 loop: CASSLPTGTVNTEAFF. CDR3 in DNA: TGTGCCAGCAGCTTACCAACCGGGACAGTGAACACTGAAGCTTTCTTT. The V gene is TRBV7-9, the J gene TRBJ1-1, with TRBD1 matching over 7 bases. Germline V gene data show CDR1 as SEHNR and CDR2 as FQNEAQ (reference sequence). The CDR3 loop spans 16 amino acids. Losses at the gene ends were 2 bases for V and 0 bases for J; bases not matched to a gene: 6.

This chain connects TRBV12-3 or TRBV12-4 to TRBJ1-1; D gene uncertain. The CDR3 contains 12 residues. Trimming stripped 8 bases from V and 4 bases from J, with 11 bases between. In DNA form, the CDR3 reads TGTGCCAGCCGCTTGGGAGGCACTGAAGCTTTCTTT. Residues: CASRLGGTEAFF.

This clonotype was seen only once. The J gene is TRBJ2-3, the V gene TRBV28, with D unresolved. Germline-derived CDR1 and CDR2 are MDHEN and SYDVKM. CDR3 length: 12 residues. V gave up 5 bases and J gave up 2 bases, with 5 bases separating them. The chain's CDR3 is CASSANTDTQYF. The CDR3 nucleotides read TGTGCCAGCAGTGCTAACACAGATACGCAGTATTTT. The full variable domain, its missing parts supplied by reference TRBV28 and TRBJ2-3, is DVKVTQSSRYLVKRTGEKVFLECVQDMDHENMFWYRQDPGLGLRLIYFSYDVKMKEKGDIPEGYSVSREKKERFSLILESASTNQTSMYLCASSANTDTQYFGPGTRLTVL.

Only a few counts were recorded for this clonotype. The chain has TRBV5-1 and TRBJ2-3, with a weak D call TRBD2 (6 bases). V was shortened by 3 bases and J by 4 bases, with 9 bases between the two germline ends. Germline V lookup: CDR1 SGHRS, CDR2 YFSETQ. The CDR3 has 13 residues. CDR3 sequence: CASSSWEADTQYF. As DNA, the CDR3 is TGCGCCAGCAGCTCCTGGGAGGCAGATACGCAGTATTTT. The full variable domain, in which reference TRBV5-1 and TRBJ2-3 provide the parts outside the CDR3, is KAGVTQTPRYLIKTRGQQVTLSCSPISGHRSVSWYQQTPGQGLQFLFEYFSETQRNKGNFPGRFSGRQFSNSRSEMNVSTLELGDSALYLCASSSWEADTQYFGPGTRLTVL.

The chain has TRBV27 and TRBJ2-5, with TRBD2 matching 11 bases. Germline values: CDR1 MNHEY, CDR2 SMNVEV (reference sequence). The CDR3 is 15 residues long. J lost 7 bases, V lost 4 bases, and 8 bases had no gene match. The CDR3 DNA reads TGTGCCAGCAGTTCACTAGCGGGGGCCCCCGGGACCCAGTACTTC. Protein: CASSSLAGAPGTQYF.

The chain carries TRBV7-6 and TRBJ2-7; a weak D match, TRBD2 (7 bases). CDR1 SGHVS and CDR2 FNYEAQ come from the germline V gene. The CDR3 has 15 residues. Trimming pared 1 base from V and 7 bases from J, leaving 17 bases between. The CDR3 DNA follows: TGTGCCAGCAGCTTAGGGGGGGGGCCGCTTTCGGAGCAGTACTTC. Its protein is CASSLGGGPLSEQYF. The whole variable domain, remainder taken from reference TRBV7-6 and TRBJ2-7, is GAGVSQSPRYKVTKRGQDVALRCDPISGHVSLYWYRQALGQGPEFLTYFNYEAQQDKSGLPNDRFSAERPEGSISTLTIQRTEQRDSAMYRCASSLGGGPLSEQYFGPGTRLTVT.

The rearrangement links TRBV9 to TRBJ2-7; D possibly corresponds to TRBD2 (5 bases). The CDR3 covers 14 residues. The germline V gene has CDR1 SGDLS and CDR2 YYNGEE. Trimming took off 0 bases at V and 2 bases at J, with 9 bases between the two ends. The chain's CDR3 is CASSVGDGTYEQYF. The CDR3 region has the DNA TGTGCCAGCAGCGTAGGAGACGGGACCTACGAGCAGTACTTC.

The genes are TRBV28 and TRBJ2-5; no firm D call. Trimming cost V 0 bases and J 3 bases, with 5 bases left between them. Per germline, CDR1 MDHEN and CDR2 SYDVKM. The CDR3 is 13 residues long. CDR3 loop: CASSLWQEETQYF. The CDR3 DNA is TGTGCCAGCAGTTTATGGCAGGAAGAGACCCAGTACTTC.

The V and J genes are TRBV28 and TRBJ1-5, with a weak D call TRBD1 (5 bases). Trimming shortened V by 9 bases and J by 5 bases, and 14 bases separated the two germline ends. Germline V gene data show CDR1 as MDHEN and CDR2 as SYDVKM. This CDR3 has 13 residues. The DNA of the CDR3 is TGTGCCAGTCGACGGGGGTTGGATCAGCCCCAGCATTTT. Translated: CASRRGLDQPQHF.

The table lists this clonotype with a count of one. The chain combines TRBV3-1 with TRBJ2-5; possibly TRBD2 for D (5 bases). V was cut by 1 base and J by 0 bases, with 15 bases left in between. Germline-derived CDR1 and CDR2 are LGHDT and YNNKEL (reference sequence). This CDR3 contains 17 residues. CDR3 amino acids: CASSQAPGGVYQETQYF. CDR3 sequence (DNA): TGTGCCAGCAGCCAAGCTCCTGGAGGAGTGTACCAAGAGACCCAGTACTTC.

This clonotype has only a few counts. For the CDR3, the DNA is TGTGCCAGCGGGACAGCTCAATGGGCTTTCTTT. Protein product: CASGTAQWAFF. V and J are TRBV28 and TRBJ1-1; 7 nucleotides agree with TRBD1. CDR3 length equals 11 residues. Germline CDR1 reads MDHEN; CDR2 reads SYDVKM. Unmatched junction bases numbered 8, after V lost 8 bases and J lost 11 bases.

The J gene is TRBJ2-7, the V gene TRBV12-3 or TRBV12-4; the D gene is possibly TRBD2 (5 bases). Trimming cost V 6 bases and J 4 bases, with 13 bases left between them. The CDR3 totals 13 residues. CDR3 in amino acids: CASRTFRDYEQYF. The CDR3 DNA is TGTGCCAGCAGAACTTTTCGGGATTACGAGCAGTACTTC.

The J gene is TRBJ2-3, the V gene TRBV6-2 or TRBV6-3, with D tentatively TRBD1 or TRBD2 (5 bases each). Germline V gene lookup returns CDR1 MNHEY and CDR2 SVGEGT. Trimming cost V 6 bases and J 2 bases, with 12 bases left between them. This CDR3 has 14 amino acids. CDR3 nucleotide sequence: TGTGCCAGCAGGCCCCCGGGGCCCACAGATACGCAGTATTTT. It is translated as CASRPPGPTDTQYF.

This clonotype was counted many times. The chain carries TRBV6-5 and TRBJ2-1, with TRBD2 matching 7 bases. Germline V gene data show CDR1 as MNHEY and CDR2 as SVGAGI. V was pared by 2 bases and J by 5 bases, with 0 bases of the junction left unmatched. The CDR3 spans 13 residues. The CDR3 DNA sequence: TGTGCCAGCAGTTACGGGAGGGACAATGAGCAGTTCTTC. Translation: CASSYGRDNEQFF.

The chain combines TRBV2 with TRBJ2-7; unclear D gene. Germline assignment: CDR1 SNHLY and CDR2 FYNNEI. V shed 7 bases and J shed 2 bases, with 15 bases lying between them. The CDR3 is 14 amino acids. This CDR3 reads CASIFIGVTYEQYF. DNA of the CDR3: TGTGCCAGCATCTTCATTGGAGTTACCTACGAGCAGTACTTC.

This clonotype has a count of ten or more. The rearrangement links TRBV5-8 to TRBJ2-7, with D uncertain. Germline V gives CDR1 SGHTS, CDR2 YDEGEE. Trimming pared 0 bases from V and 0 bases from J, leaving 4 bases between. The CDR3 is 13 residues long. The CDR3 nucleotides read TGTGCCAGCAGCTTGGTCATCTCCTACGAGCAGTACTTC. It yields the protein CASSLVISYEQYF.

This clonotype turned up a few times. This rearrangement joins TRBV20-1 to TRBJ2-1; the match to TRBD2 covers 11 bases. The V gene's germline CDR1 is DFQATT and CDR2 SNEGSKA (reference sequence). There are 18 residues in the CDR3. J gave up 0 bases and V 1 base, and 8 bases lay outside the gene matches. This CDR3 is CSARVGLAGGVSYNEQFF. The CDR3 DNA reads TGCAGTGCTAGAGTTGGCCTAGCGGGGGGCGTCTCCTACAATGAGCAGTTCTTC.

This chain links TRBV12-3 or TRBV12-4 with TRBJ2-7, with 8 positions matching TRBD1. J gave up 2 bases and V 5 bases, and 11 bases lay outside the gene matches. This CDR3 comprises 16 residues. Here the CDR3 reads CASSGPGGQGPYEQYF. The CDR3 DNA is TGTGCCAGCAGTGGCCCAGGCGGACAGGGACCCTACGAGCAGTACTTC.

There are a few counts of this clonotype. CDR3 amino acids: CASSPGGTGLYEQYF. DNA of the CDR3: TGTGCCAGCAGCCCCGGGGGGACAGGGCTCTACGAGCAGTACTTC. V is TRBV7-8 and J is TRBJ2-7; the match to TRBD1 covers 9 bases. With 5 bases clipped from V and 3 bases from J, the junction kept 8 bases outside the gene matches. The germline CDR1 and CDR2 sequences are SGHVS and FQNEAQ. The CDR3 is 15 amino acids. Looking up the rest from reference TRBV7-8 and TRBJ2-7 gives the full variable domain: GAGVSQSPRYKVAKRGQDVALRCDPISGHVSLFWYQQALGQGPEFLTYFQNEAQLDKSGLPSDRFFAERPEGSVSTLKIQRTQQEDSAVYLCASSPGGTGLYEQYFGPGTRLTVT.

The gene calls are TRBV12-3 or TRBV12-4 and TRBJ2-7; D uncertain. Trimming took off 6 bases at V and 3 bases at J, with 15 bases between the two ends. CDR3 length: 14 amino acids. DNA of the CDR3: TGTGCCAGCAGCCCGCGGAATAAAGTCTACGAGCAGTACTTC. It specifies CASSPRNKVYEQYF.

The sample holds one count of this clonotype. The V call is TRBV14, the J call TRBJ2-3; D gene uncertain. Trimming cost V 5 bases and J 0 bases, with 6 bases left between them. This CDR3 is 13 amino acids long. The V gene's germline CDR1 is SGHDN and CDR2 FVKESK. The CDR3 nucleotides read TGTGCCAGCAGCACCTTCAGCACAGATACGCAGTATTTT. As protein: CASSTFSTDTQYF.

This clonotype was seen more than once but under ten times. The CDR3 loop is CASSSGNAPEAFF. Here the CDR3 DNA reads TGTGCCAGCAGCTCAGGTAACGCGCCGGAAGCTTTCTTT. The chain recombines TRBV13 with TRBJ1-1; D is unclear. Per the germline V gene, CDR1 is PRHDT and CDR2 is FYEKMQ (reference sequence). This CDR3 has 13 amino acids. V lost 4 bases and J 8 bases, leaving 14 bases between the germline ends.

V usage is TRBV15 and J usage is TRBJ2-7; TRBD1 agrees at 8 bases. J lost 4 bases, V lost 8 bases, and 4 bases had no gene match. Germline loops: CDR1 LNHNV, CDR2 YYDKDF (reference sequence). The CDR3 has 12 residues. CDR3 in DNA: TGTGCCACCGGGCAGGGGGCTTACGAGCAGTACTTC. This gives the protein CATGQGAYEQYF.

The chain links TRBV6-1 to TRBJ2-1; no clear D. CDR3 length equals 17 residues. Trimming removed 4 bases at V and 0 bases at J, with 16 bases between. CDR1 is MNHNS and CDR2 is SASEGT in the germline V gene. CDR3: CASSGASLRSSYNEQFF. CDR3 sequence (DNA): TGTGCCAGCAGTGGGGCTAGTTTGAGGAGCTCCTACAATGAGCAGTTCTTC.